This T cell receptor beta chain is from a study of early T cells in non-severe SARS-CoV-2 infection. About the research overall: Bulk RNA from unsorted whole blood was sequenced; chains were unpaired. Findings and limits, study-wide: Matches to VDJdb favored anti-spike CD8 responses and missed private and CD4 specificities.

The germline V and J ends were trimmed by 1 base and 6 bases, with 16 bases remaining between them. The CDR3 loop spans 15 amino acids. From germline, CDR1 is LNHNV and CDR2 YYDKDF (reference sequence). The sample holds a few counts of this clonotype. Its matching antigen is unknown. Separate cDNA molecules each had unique molecular identifiers attached to them. Each CDR3 protein gets one entry after TCRdb re-called the 5' RACE reads with MiXCR. The table lists tens of thousands of distinct CDR3 sequences, more than 10% of them singletons. The V gene is TRBV15, the J gene TRBJ2-7; D gene unclear. Source material: whole blood. This TCR derives from an adult who was a healthcare worker with PCR-confirmed SARS-CoV-2 infection or an uninfected control (not recorded which). Here the CDR3 DNA reads TGTGCCACCAGCAGAGCCGAGCAGACGCTTGGCGAGCAGTACTTC. Protein: CATSRAEQTLGEQYF.